A single sample is the source of the 10 T cell receptor beta chains below, sequenced in a study of PD-L1 blockade in urothelial cancer. Documented time point: pretreatment peripheral blood. Sequencing used immunoSEQ multiplex PCR; TCRdb keeps in-frame clones, though not all of them. The repertoire consists of some 71,000 clones, with approximately 83% occurring once and the leading ten covering under 15%. The specimen was PBMCs, collected around atezolizumab (anti-PD-L1) treatment. These receptors came from a man aged 55 to 69 with urothelial cancer.

CDR3 sequence (DNA): TGTGCCTGGAGTGCGGGGTTGGCGGGTAATGAGCAGTTCTTC. Amino acids: CAWSAGLAGNEQFF. The chain is built from TRBV30 and TRBJ2-1; D may be TRBD2 (5 bases). V was shortened by 1 base and J by 7 bases, with 14 bases between the two germline ends. Germline lookup yields CDR1 GTSNPN and CDR2 SVGIG (reference sequence). The CDR3 length is 14 residues.

The chain is built from TRBV29-1 and TRBJ1-2; 7 nucleotides align to TRBD1. Germline-derived CDR1 and CDR2 are SQVTM and ANQGSEA. There are 13 residues in the CDR3. V trimming: 4 bases; J trimming: 2 bases; junction bases outside the gene matches: 4. As DNA, the CDR3 is TGCAGCGTTGCGACAGGGTCCAACTATGGCTACACCTTC. Protein product: CSVATGSNYGYTF.

The chain employs TRBV18 and TRBJ2-2; D is possibly TRBD2 (5 bases). Germline V gene lookup returns CDR1 KGHSH and CDR2 LQKENI. V lost 1 base and J lost 6, with 6 bases in between. The CDR3 loop spans 13 amino acids. The CDR3 protein is CASSPREPGELFF. CDR3 DNA sequence: TGTGCCAGCTCACCACGGGAGCCCGGGGAGCTGTTTTTT.

The chain joins TRBV11-1 to TRBJ2-7; no clear D gene. Trimming cost V 5 bases and J 0 bases, with 14 bases left between them. CDR3 size: 15 residues. Germline V gives CDR1 SGHAT, CDR2 FQDESV (reference sequence). The CDR3 here is CASSRPQDPSYEQYF. The CDR3 nucleotides are TGTGCCAGCAGCCGCCCGCAGGATCCCTCCTACGAGCAGTACTTC.

This chain joins TRBV28 and TRBJ2-7, with D possibly being TRBD1 (5 bases). V was cut by 6 bases and J by 2 bases, with 11 bases left in between. The germline CDR1 and CDR2 sequences are MDHEN and SYDVKM. CDR3 length equals 13 residues. The CDR3 nucleotides read TGTGCCAGCAGCCCGGACATTCCCTACGAGCAGTACTTC. Amino acid sequence: CASSPDIPYEQYF.

Here the CDR3 reads CASSMTRSGGRTDTQYF. The DNA for the CDR3 is TGTGCCAGTAGTATGACCCGGAGTGGGGGGAGGACAGATACGCAGTATTTT. The chain recombines TRBV19 with TRBJ2-3; perhaps TRBD2 as D (6 bases). This CDR3 has 17 amino acids. Deletions cut 3 bases from V and 3 bases from J, with 19 bases between. The germline CDR1 and CDR2 sequences are LNHDA and SQIVND (reference sequence).

The sample holds a few counts of this clone. The rearrangement links TRBV6-5 to TRBJ1-1; TRBD1 aligns across 7 bases. Unmatched junction bases numbered 4, after V lost 0 bases and J lost 0 bases. Germline-derived CDR1 and CDR2 are MNHEY and SVGAGI. The CDR3 covers 16 residues. DNA of the CDR3: TGTGCCAGCAGTTACTCGACAGGGAGTATGAACACTGAAGCTTTCTTT. Encoded protein: CASSYSTGSMNTEAFF.

The chain links TRBV6-4 to TRBJ1-2, with 8 bases lining up with TRBD1. V lost 3 bases, J lost 4 bases, and 1 base stayed unmatched. The CDR3 spans 13 residues. In germline, CDR1 is MRHNA, CDR2 SNTAGT. The CDR3 protein is CASSEGTGYGYTF. For the CDR3, the DNA is TGTGCCAGCAGTGAGGGGACAGGCTATGGCTACACCTTC.

The sample holds a few counts of this clone. The CDR3, as DNA: TGCGCCAGCAGTGAGTTCGGGACAGGTCTCGTTGAGCAGTACTTC. Protein: CASSEFGTGLVEQYF. This sequence joins TRBV10-2 and TRBJ2-7, with 8 bases that match TRBD1. The V and J ends lost 1 base and 7 bases, in that order; junction bases with no gene match: 9. The CDR3 extends over 15 amino acids. In germline, CDR1 is WSHSY, CDR2 SAAADI.

This CDR3 reads CSVPGASSYEQYF. The CDR3 DNA reads TGCAGCGTTCCAGGGGCCTCCTCCTACGAGCAGTACTTC. This chain uses TRBV29-1 with TRBJ2-7, with D perhaps TRBD1 (6 bases). With 5 bases removed from V and 0 bases from J, the gap between germline ends came to 11 bases. There are 13 residues in the CDR3. CDR1 SQVTM and CDR2 ANQGSEA come from the germline V gene.